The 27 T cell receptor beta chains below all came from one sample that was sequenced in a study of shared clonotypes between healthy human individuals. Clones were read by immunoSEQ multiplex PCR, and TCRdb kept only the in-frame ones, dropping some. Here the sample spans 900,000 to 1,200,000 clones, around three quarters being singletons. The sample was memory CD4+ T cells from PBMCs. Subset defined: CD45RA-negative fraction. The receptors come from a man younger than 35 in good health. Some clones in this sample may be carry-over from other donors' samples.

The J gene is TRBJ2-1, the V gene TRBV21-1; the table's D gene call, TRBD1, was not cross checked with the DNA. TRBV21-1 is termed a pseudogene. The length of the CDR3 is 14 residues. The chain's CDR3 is CASQVPSSYNEQFF. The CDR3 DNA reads TGTGCCAGCCAGGTCCCGAGCTCCTACAATGAGCAGTTCTTC.

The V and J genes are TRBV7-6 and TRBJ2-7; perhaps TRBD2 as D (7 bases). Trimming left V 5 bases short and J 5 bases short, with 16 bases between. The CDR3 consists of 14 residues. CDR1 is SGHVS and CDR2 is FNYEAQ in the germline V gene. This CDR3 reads CASSILGGQHEQYF. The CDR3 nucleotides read TGTGCCAGCAGCATTCTCGGGGGGCAGCACGAGCAGTACTTC.

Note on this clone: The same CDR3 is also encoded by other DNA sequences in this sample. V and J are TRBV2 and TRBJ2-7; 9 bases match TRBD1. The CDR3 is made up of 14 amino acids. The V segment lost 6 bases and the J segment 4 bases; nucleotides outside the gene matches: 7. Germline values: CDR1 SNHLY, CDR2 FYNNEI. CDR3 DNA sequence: TGTGCCAGCAGCGACCAGGGACAGGGATACGAGCAGTACTTC. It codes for CASSDQGQGYEQYF.

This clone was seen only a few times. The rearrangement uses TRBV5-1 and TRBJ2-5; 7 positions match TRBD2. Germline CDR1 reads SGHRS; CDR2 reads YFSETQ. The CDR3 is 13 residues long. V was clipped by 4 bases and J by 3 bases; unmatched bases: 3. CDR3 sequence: CASSRLAEETQYF. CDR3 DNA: TGCGCCAGCAGCCGCCTAGCGGAAGAGACCCAGTACTTC.

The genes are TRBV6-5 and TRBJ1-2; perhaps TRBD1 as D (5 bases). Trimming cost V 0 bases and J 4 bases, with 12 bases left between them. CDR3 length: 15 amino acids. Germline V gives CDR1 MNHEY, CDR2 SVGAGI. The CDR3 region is CASSYSGQPSYGYTF. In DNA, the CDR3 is TGTGCCAGCAGTTACTCGGGGCAGCCCTCCTATGGCTACACCTTC.

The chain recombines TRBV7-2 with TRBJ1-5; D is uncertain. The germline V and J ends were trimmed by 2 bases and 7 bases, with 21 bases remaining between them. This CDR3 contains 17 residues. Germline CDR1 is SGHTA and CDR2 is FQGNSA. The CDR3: CASSLKAEGTLVQPQHF. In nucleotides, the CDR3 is TGTGCCAGCAGCTTAAAAGCCGAGGGCACTTTGGTCCAGCCCCAGCATTTT.

The CDR3 region is CASSPTTSGSEETQYF. The CDR3 DNA reads as TGTGCCAGCTCACCAACGACTAGCGGGAGTGAGGAGACCCAGTACTTC. This rearrangement joins TRBV18 to TRBJ2-5; 12 bases are shared with TRBD2. V was clipped by 2 bases and J by 5 bases; unmatched bases: 6. Germline CDR1 and CDR2: KGHSH and LQKENI. This CDR3 is 16 amino acids long.

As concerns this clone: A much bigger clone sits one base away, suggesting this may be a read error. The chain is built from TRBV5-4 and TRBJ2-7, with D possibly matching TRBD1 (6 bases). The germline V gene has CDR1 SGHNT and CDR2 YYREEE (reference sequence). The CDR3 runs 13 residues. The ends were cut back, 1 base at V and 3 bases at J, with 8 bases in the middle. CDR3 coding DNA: TGTGCCAGCAGCTTGACAGGGAGCTACGAGCAGTACTTC. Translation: CASSLTGSYEQYF. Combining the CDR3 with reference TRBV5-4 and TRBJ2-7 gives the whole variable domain ETGVTQSPTHLIKTRGQQVTLRCSSQSGHNTVSWYQQALGQGPQFIFQYYREEENGRGNFPPRFSGLQFPNYSSELNVNALELDDSALYLCASSLTGSYEQYFGPGTRLTVT.

Here the CDR3 reads CASSPPLRGPYYGYTF. In DNA form, the CDR3 reads TGTGCCAGCTCACCACCGTTACGGGGGCCCTACTATGGCTACACCTTC. The chain has TRBV18 and TRBJ1-2; a weak D match, TRBD1 (6 bases). The CDR3 is made up of 16 amino acids. The V end was cut by 0 bases, the J end by 3 bases, with 14 bases between. The V gene's germline CDR1 is KGHSH and CDR2 LQKENI.

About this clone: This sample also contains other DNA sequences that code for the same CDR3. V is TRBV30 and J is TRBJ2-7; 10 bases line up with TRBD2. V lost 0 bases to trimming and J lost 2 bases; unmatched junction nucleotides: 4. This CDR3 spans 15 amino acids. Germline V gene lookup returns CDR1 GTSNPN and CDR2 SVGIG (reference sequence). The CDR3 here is CAWSVLAGGPYEQYF. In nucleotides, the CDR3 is TGTGCCTGGAGTGTCTTAGCGGGAGGTCCCTACGAGCAGTACTTC. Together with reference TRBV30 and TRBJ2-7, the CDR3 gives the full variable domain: SQTIHQWPATLVQPVGSPLSLECTVEGTSNPNLYWYRQAAGRGLQLLFYSVGIGQISSEVPQNLSASRPQDRQFILSSKKLLLSDSGFYLCAWSVLAGGPYEQYFGPGTRLTVT.

CDR3 nucleotides: TGTGCCAGTTCGGGGGCCTCGGCTCCTGGGGCCAACGTCCTGACTTTC. It encodes CASSGASAPGANVLTF. The chain carries TRBV19 and TRBJ2-6; the D gene could be TRBD1 or TRBD2 (6 bases each). CDR1 and CDR2 (germline): LNHDA, SQIVND (reference sequence). The CDR3 loop spans 16 amino acids. Deletions cut 8 bases from V and 2 bases from J, with 16 bases between.

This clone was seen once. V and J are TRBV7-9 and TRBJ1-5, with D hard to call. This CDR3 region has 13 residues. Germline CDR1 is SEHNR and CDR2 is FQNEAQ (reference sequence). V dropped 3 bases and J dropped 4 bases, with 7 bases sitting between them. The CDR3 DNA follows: TGTGCCAGCAGCTTTGACGGTAATCAGCCCCAGCATTTT. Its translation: CASSFDGNQPQHF.

As DNA, the CDR3 is TGTGCCAGCAGGATCGCACCTGAGGGAGAGACCCAGTACTTC. Translated, it gives CASRIAPEGETQYF. The chain uses TRBV2 and TRBJ2-5; maybe TRBD2 (5 bases). The CDR3 extends over 14 amino acids. The V and J ends lost 6 bases and 4 bases respectively, with 15 bases between them. Germline V gives CDR1 SNHLY, CDR2 FYNNEI.

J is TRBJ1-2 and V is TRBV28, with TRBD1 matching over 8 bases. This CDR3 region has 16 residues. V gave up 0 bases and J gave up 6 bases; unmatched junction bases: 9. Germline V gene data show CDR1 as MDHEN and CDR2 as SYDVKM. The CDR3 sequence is CASSLWDREVGDGYTF. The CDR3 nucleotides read TGTGCCAGCAGTTTATGGGACAGGGAGGTTGGGGATGGCTACACCTTC.

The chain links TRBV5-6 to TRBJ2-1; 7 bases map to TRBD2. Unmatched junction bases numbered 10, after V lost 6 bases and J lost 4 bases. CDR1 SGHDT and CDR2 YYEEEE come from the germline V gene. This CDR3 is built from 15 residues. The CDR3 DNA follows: TGTGCCAGCACCCTCGACCGCGGGGGTTACAATGAGCAGTTCTTC. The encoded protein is CASTLDRGGYNEQFF.

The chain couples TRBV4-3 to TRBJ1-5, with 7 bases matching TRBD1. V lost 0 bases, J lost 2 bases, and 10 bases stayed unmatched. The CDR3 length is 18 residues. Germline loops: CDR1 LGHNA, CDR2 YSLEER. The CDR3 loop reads CASSQDKRGPRRNQPQHF. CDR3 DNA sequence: TGCGCCAGCAGCCAAGATAAAAGGGGGCCGAGACGCAATCAGCCCCAGCATTTT.

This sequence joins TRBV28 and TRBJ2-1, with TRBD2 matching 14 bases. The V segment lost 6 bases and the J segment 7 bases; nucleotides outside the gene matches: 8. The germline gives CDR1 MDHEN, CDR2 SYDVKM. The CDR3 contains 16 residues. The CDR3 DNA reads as TGTGCCAGCAGACTCTCCGGGACTAGCGGGAGTAATGAGCAGTTCTTC. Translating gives CASRLSGTSGSNEQFF.

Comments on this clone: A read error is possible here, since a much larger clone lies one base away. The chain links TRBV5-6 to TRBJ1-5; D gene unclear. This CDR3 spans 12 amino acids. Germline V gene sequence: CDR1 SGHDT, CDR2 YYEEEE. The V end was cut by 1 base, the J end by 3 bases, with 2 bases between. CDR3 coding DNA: TGTGCCAGCAGCTTGAACAATCAGCCCCAGCATTTT. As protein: CASSLNNQPQHF. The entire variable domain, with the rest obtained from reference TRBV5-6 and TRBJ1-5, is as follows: DAGVTQSPTHLIKTRGQQVTLRCSPKSGHDTVSWYQQALGQGPQFIFQYYEEEERQRGNFPDRFSGHQFPNYSSELNVNALLLGDSALYLCASSLNNQPQHFGDGTRLSIL.

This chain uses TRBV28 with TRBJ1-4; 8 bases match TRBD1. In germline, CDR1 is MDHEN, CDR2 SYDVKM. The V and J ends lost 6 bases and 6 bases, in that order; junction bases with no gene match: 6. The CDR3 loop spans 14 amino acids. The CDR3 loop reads CASSLTGVDEKLFF. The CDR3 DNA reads TGTGCCAGCAGCCTGACAGGGGTGGATGAAAAACTGTTTTTT.

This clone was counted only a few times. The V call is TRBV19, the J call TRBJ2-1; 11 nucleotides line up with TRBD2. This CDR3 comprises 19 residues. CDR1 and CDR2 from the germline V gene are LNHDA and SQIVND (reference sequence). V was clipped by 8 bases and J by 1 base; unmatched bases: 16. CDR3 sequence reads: CASFPPGGSGGGSYNEQFF. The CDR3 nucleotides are TGTGCCAGTTTCCCCCCCGGGGGTAGCGGGGGGGGATCCTACAATGAGCAGTTCTTC.

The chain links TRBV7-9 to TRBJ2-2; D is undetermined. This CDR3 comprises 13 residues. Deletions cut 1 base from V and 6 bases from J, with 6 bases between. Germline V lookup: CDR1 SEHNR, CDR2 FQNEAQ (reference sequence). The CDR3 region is CASSLGRAGELFF. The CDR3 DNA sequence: TGTGCCAGCAGCTTAGGAAGGGCCGGGGAGCTGTTTTTT.

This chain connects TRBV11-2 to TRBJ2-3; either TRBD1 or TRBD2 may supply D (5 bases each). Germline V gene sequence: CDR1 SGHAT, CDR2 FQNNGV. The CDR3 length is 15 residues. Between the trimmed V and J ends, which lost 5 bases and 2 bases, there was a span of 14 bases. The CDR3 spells CASSRDHIYTDTQYF. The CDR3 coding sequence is TGTGCCAGCAGCCGGGACCACATTTACACAGATACGCAGTATTTT.

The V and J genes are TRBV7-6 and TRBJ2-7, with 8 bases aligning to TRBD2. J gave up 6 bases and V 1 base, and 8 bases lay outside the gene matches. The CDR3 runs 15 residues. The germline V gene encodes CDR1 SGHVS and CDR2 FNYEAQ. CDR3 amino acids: CASSLGAGTSFEQYF. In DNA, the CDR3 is TGTGCCAGCAGCTTAGGGGCGGGGACTAGTTTCGAGCAGTACTTC.

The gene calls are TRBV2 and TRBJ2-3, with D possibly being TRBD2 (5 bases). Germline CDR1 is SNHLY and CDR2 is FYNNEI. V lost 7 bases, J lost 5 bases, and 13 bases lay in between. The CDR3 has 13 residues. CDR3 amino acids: CASNDRAGDTQYF. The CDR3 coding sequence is TGTGCCAGCAATGACCGGGCGGGAGATACGCAGTATTTT.

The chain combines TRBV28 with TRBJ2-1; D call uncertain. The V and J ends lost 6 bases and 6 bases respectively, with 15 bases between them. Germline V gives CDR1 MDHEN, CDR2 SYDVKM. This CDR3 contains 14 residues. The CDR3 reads CASRTARPFNEQFF. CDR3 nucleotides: TGTGCCAGCAGGACGGCGAGGCCCTTCAATGAGCAGTTCTTC.

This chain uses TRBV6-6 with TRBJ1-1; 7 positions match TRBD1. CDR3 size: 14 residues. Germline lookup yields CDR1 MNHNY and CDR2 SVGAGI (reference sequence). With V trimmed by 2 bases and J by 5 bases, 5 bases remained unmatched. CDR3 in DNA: TGTGCCAGCAGTTACCCGACAGGGAGGACTGAAGCTTTCTTT. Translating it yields CASSYPTGRTEAFF.

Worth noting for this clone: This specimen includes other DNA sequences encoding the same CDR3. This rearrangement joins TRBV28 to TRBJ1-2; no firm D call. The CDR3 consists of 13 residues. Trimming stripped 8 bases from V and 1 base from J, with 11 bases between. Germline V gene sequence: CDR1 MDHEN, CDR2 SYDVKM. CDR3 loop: CASRPTSNYGYTF. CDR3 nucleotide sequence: TGTGCCAGCCGCCCGACAAGTAACTATGGCTACACCTTC.